The 19 T cell receptor beta chains below come from one sample, sequenced in a study of cytomegalovirus exposure and HLA in healthy donors. The method was immunoSEQ multiplex PCR; TCRdb's version includes in-frame clones alone and lacks a portion of them. The profile shows 250,000 to 350,000 clones, roughly 87% of them singletons. Sequenced: PBMCs. All receptors derive from a man aged 25 to 40 in good health and CMV-seronegative.

DNA of the CDR3: TGTGCCTGGAGGAATACAGGTTCCGACAAGCAGTTCTTC. As protein: CAWRNTGSDKQFF. The chain recombines TRBV30 with TRBJ2-1; maybe TRBD1 (5 bases). This CDR3 spans 13 amino acids. V was trimmed by 3 bases and J by 11 bases, leaving 17 bases between them. Looked up from germline, CDR1 is GTSNPN and CDR2 is SVGIG (reference sequence).

The DNA of the CDR3 is TGTGCCAGCAGCATGACAGTGAACACTGAAGCTTTCTTT. This sequence encodes CASSMTVNTEAFF. The chain carries TRBV5-6 and TRBJ1-1; D is possibly TRBD1 (5 bases). Trimming left V 4 bases short and J 0 bases short, with 7 bases between. CDR1 is SGHDT, CDR2 YYEEEE, per germline. The CDR3 contains 13 residues.

This clone was picked up a small number of times. The chain couples TRBV6-5 to TRBJ1-6, with D perhaps matching TRBD1 (5 bases). This CDR3 is 13 amino acids long. Germline CDR1 MNHEY, CDR2 SVGAGI. V gave up 8 bases and J gave up 9 bases, with 14 bases separating them. CDR3 DNA: TGTGCCAGCTCACGGGGGTTGGGTTCACCCCTCCACTTT. Its protein product is CASSRGLGSPLHF.

This clone was counted a few times. The J gene is TRBJ1-5, the V gene TRBV19; D remains ambiguous. Germline values: CDR1 LNHDA, CDR2 SQIVND (reference sequence). CDR3 size: 13 residues. V was clipped by 4 bases and J by 5 bases, with 9 bases between them. The CDR3 nucleotides read TGTGCCAGTAGTAGCCTAGTCTATCAGCCCCAGCATTTT. It translates to CASSSLVYQPQHF.

This rearrangement joins TRBV6-5 to TRBJ1-5; D may be TRBD1 (5 bases). V gave up 0 bases and J gave up 12 bases, with 12 bases separating them. This CDR3 contains 13 residues. Germline CDR1 and CDR2: MNHEY and SVGAGI. DNA for the CDR3: TGTGCCAGCAGTTACTCGGACATTTCCCTCCAGCATTTT. Protein: CASSYSDISLQHF.

In the case of this clone: Other DNA sequences in the same sample also yield this CDR3. The rearrangement joins TRBV19 to TRBJ2-7, with D maybe TRBD2 (6 bases). Trimming took 9 bases from V and 1 from J, leaving 13 bases between them. CDR1 and CDR2 (germline): LNHDA, SQIVND (reference sequence). The CDR3 is 13 residues long. CDR3 sequence reads: CASRKGGSYEQYF. The CDR3 DNA reads as TGTGCCAGCCGGAAGGGAGGATCCTACGAGCAGTACTTC.

The chain joins TRBV11-2 to TRBJ1-6; weak D call: TRBD1 (5 bases). Trimming took off 5 bases at V and 8 bases at J, with 10 bases between the two ends. This CDR3 spans 13 amino acids. Germline-derived CDR1 and CDR2 are SGHAT and FQNNGV. CDR3 in amino acids: CASSPGMDSPLHF. CDR3 sequence (DNA): TGTGCCAGCAGCCCAGGGATGGATTCACCCCTCCACTTT.

The gene calls are TRBV11-2 and TRBJ2-1, with TRBD1 identical over 7 bases. Per germline, CDR1 SGHAT and CDR2 FQNNGV. The length of the CDR3 is 15 residues. V dropped 3 bases and J dropped 0; count of bases not matched to a gene: 2. The CDR3 spells CASSFAGGSYNEQFF. As DNA, the CDR3 is TGTGCCAGCAGCTTTGCAGGGGGCTCCTACAATGAGCAGTTCTTC.

The gene calls are TRBV5-1 and TRBJ1-4, with D possibly matching TRBD1 (5 bases). With 0 bases removed from V and 8 bases from J, the gap between germline ends came to 20 bases. The CDR3 is 17 residues long. Germline assignment: CDR1 SGHRS and CDR2 YFSETQ. The CDR3: CASSLEGGTGYGEKLFF. DNA for the CDR3: TGCGCCAGCAGCTTGGAAGGAGGGACGGGATATGGCGAAAAACTGTTTTTT.

The chain combines TRBV6-1 with TRBJ1-5; D remains ambiguous. The CDR3 is 13 amino acids. CDR1 and CDR2 (germline): MNHNS, SASEGT. The ends were cut back, 11 bases at V and 4 bases at J, with 15 bases in the middle. CDR3 sequence (DNA): TGTGCCTGTCAACCGGGTCTAAATCAGCCCCAGCATTTT. This translates into CACQPGLNQPQHF.

The chain joins TRBV5-4 to TRBJ2-7; 7 bases are a match to TRBD1. Germline V lookup: CDR1 SGHNT, CDR2 YYREEE (reference sequence). The V gene end was trimmed by 4 bases and the J gene end by 5 bases; junction bases not matched to a gene: 9. The CDR3 loop spans 14 amino acids. The CDR3 region has the DNA TGTGCCAGCAGCCCGACAGGGAGTAGCCACGAGCAGTACTTC. This gives the protein CASSPTGSSHEQYF.

The chain has TRBV4-1 and TRBJ1-2; 9 nucleotides agree with TRBD1. This CDR3 spans 14 amino acids. CDR1 and CDR2 (germline): MGHRA, YSYEKL. J gave up 6 bases and V 1 base, and 3 bases lay outside the gene matches. The CDR3 protein is CASSQGDRVNGYTF. CDR3 nucleotides: TGCGCCAGCAGCCAAGGGGACAGGGTCAATGGCTACACCTTC.

V gene TRBV19 combines with J gene TRBJ2-5; the D gene is possibly TRBD2 (6 bases). Germline V gives CDR1 LNHDA, CDR2 SQIVND (reference sequence). V lost 7 bases and J lost 1, with 10 bases in between. The CDR3 has 13 residues. CDR3 DNA: TGTGCCAGTACAGGGAGGACCCAAGAGACCCAGTACTTC. Amino acids: CASTGRTQETQYF.

The chain employs TRBV7-2 and TRBJ2-3, with 8 positions matching TRBD2. There are 16 residues in the CDR3. V was clipped by 3 bases and J by 2 bases; unmatched bases: 7. The germline gives CDR1 SGHTA, CDR2 FQGNSA. CDR3 sequence (DNA): TGTGCCAGCAGCTTCCTGCCGACTAGCGTCACAGATACGCAGTATTTT. Translating it yields CASSFLPTSVTDTQYF.

This clone appeared a few times. The rearrangement links TRBV2 to TRBJ1-1; unclear D gene. The V gene lost 7 bases and the J gene lost 5 bases, with 11 bases spanning the gap. The CDR3 runs 12 residues. CDR1 and CDR2 (germline): SNHLY, FYNNEI. The CDR3: CASTKSGTEAFF. The DNA of the CDR3 is TGTGCCAGCACTAAATCCGGGACTGAAGCTTTCTTT.

In DNA, the CDR3 is TGCAGTGCTCCGATGAGGGATACGCAGTATTTT. Translated, it gives CSAPMRDTQYF. The V call is TRBV20-1, the J call TRBJ2-3; D is unclear. In germline, CDR1 is DFQATT, CDR2 SNEGSKA (reference sequence). The V end lost 5 bases, the J end lost 6 bases, and 9 bases lay between the germline ends. The CDR3 covers 11 residues.

The gene calls are TRBV5-4 and TRBJ1-2, with 7 positions matching TRBD1. CDR1 SGHNT and CDR2 YYREEE come from the germline V gene (reference sequence). The CDR3 is made up of 14 amino acids. V dropped 3 bases and J dropped 3; count of bases not matched to a gene: 5. CDR3 in amino acids: CASSSTDRDYGYTF. Here the CDR3 DNA reads TGTGCCAGCAGCTCCACTGACAGGGACTATGGCTACACCTTC. The full variable domain, its missing parts supplied by reference TRBV5-4 and TRBJ1-2, is ETGVTQSPTHLIKTRGQQVTLRCSSQSGHNTVSWYQQALGQGPQFIFQYYREEENGRGNFPPRFSGLQFPNYSSELNVNALELDDSALYLCASSSTDRDYGYTFGSGTRLTVV.

The chain combines TRBV11-2 with TRBJ1-2, with 7 bases aligning to TRBD1. This CDR3 is 15 amino acids long. The germline gives CDR1 SGHAT, CDR2 FQNNGV. Trimming at V came to 4 bases and at J to 1 base, leaving 6 bases not matched to a gene. CDR3 region: CASSSRQGLNYGYTF. The CDR3 coding sequence is TGTGCCAGCAGCTCAAGACAGGGACTTAACTATGGCTACACCTTC.

This chain joins TRBV30 and TRBJ1-4, with a possible D match to TRBD1 (5 bases). Trimming removed 2 bases from V and 4 bases from J, with 14 bases in between. Germline loops: CDR1 GTSNPN, CDR2 SVGIG (reference sequence). The CDR3 loop spans 15 amino acids. The CDR3 reads CAWSSPWGVNEKLFF. In nucleotides, the CDR3 is TGTGCCTGGAGTTCCCCGTGGGGCGTTAATGAAAAACTGTTTTTT.